The sequence of this T cell receptor (beta chain) was determined in a study of T-cell reconstitution after alpha-beta-depleted transplantation in children. V lost 6 bases and J 7 bases, leaving 12 bases between the germline ends. CDR3 length: 11 amino acids. Germline assignment: CDR1 DFQATT and CDR2 SNEGSKA (reference sequence). General observations from the study: After transplant, at about two months, alpha-beta T cells were reportedly derived from several hundred expanded graft clones. By one year post-transplant, T-cell counts and diversity largely arose from T cells that were newly produced.

It was with unique molecular identifiers that the TCRbeta library was prepared. TCRdb re-derived calls from the PCR reads in MiXCR, one entry per CDR3 protein. The sample shows about 580,000 distinct CDR3 sequences, 27% of them seen only once. In this sample, this clonotype turned up once. As yet, its antigen is unknown. The sequence came from a boy in the first two years of life with Wiskott-Aldrich syndrome, due to receive a stem cell transplant. Material: PBMCs, obtained before TCRalphabeta/CD19-depleted stem cell transplant. The V and J genes are TRBV20-1 and TRBJ1-2; D unresolved. The CDR3 DNA follows: TGCAGTGCAGAGGAGGTGGTTGGCTACACCTTC. This gives the protein CSAEEVVGYTF.